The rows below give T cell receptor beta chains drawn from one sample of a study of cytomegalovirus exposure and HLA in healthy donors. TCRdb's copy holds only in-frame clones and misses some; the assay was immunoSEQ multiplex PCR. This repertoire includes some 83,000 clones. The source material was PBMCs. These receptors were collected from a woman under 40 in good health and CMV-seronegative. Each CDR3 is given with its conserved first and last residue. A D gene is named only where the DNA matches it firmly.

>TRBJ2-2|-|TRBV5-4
CASSLSHSRGAGELFF
TGTGCCAGCAGCTTGTCACACTCACGCGGCGCCGGGGAGCTGTTTTTT
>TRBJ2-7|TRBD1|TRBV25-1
CASSEYGTGNYEQYF
TGTGCCAGCAGTGAATACGGGACAGGGAACTACGAGCAGTACTTC
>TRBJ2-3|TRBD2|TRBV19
CASSIGAGGRDTQYF
TGTGCCAGTAGTATAGGAGCGGGAGGGCGAGATACGCAGTATTTT
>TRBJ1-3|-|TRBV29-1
CSVEDPLYTIYF
TGCAGCGTTGAAGACCCCCTCTACACCATATATTTT
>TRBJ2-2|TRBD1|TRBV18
CASSPDRDRALNTGELFF
TGTGCCAGCTCACCCGACAGGGATCGGGCCCTGAACACCGGGGAGCTGTTTTTT
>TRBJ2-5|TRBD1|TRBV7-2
CASSLGRGGAETQYF
TGTGCCAGCAGCTTGGGGAGAGGGGGCGCGGAGACCCAGTACTTC
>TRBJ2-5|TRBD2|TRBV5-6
CASSFSGGEETQYF
TGTGCCAGCAGCTTCAGCGGGGGTGAAGAGACCCAGTACTTC
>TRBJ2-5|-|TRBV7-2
CASSVLAGNSETQYF
TGTGCCAGCAGTGTGCTGGCGGGGAATTCTGAGACCCAGTACTTC
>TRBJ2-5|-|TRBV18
CASSPIAGKETQYF
TGTGCCAGCTCACCGATCGCAGGCAAAGAGACCCAGTACTTC
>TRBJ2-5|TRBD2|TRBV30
CACTRGGSQETQYF
TGTGCCTGCACCCGGGGGGGGAGCCAAGAGACCCAGTACTTC
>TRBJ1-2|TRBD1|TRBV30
CAWSVGGQGAHGYTF
TGTGCCTGGAGTGTAGGGGGACAGGGGGCGCATGGCTACACCTTC
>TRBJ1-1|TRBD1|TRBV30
CAWTRDRDLFENTEAFF
TGTGCCTGGACGCGGGACAGGGACTTATTCGAGAACACTGAAGCTTTCTTT
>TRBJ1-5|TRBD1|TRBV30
CAWSPQGAGNQPQHF
TGTGCCTGGAGTCCACAGGGGGCTGGAAATCAGCCCCAGCATTTT
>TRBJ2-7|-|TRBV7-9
CASSLERYEQYF
TGTGCCAGCAGCTTAGAGAGATACGAGCAGTACTTC
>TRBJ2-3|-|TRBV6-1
CASSEGEADTDTQYF
TGTGCCAGCAGTGAAGGCGAGGCAGACACAGATACGCAGTATTTT